This TCR beta chain was captured by sequencing in a study of cytomegalovirus exposure and HLA in healthy donors. The PCR had 60 Vbeta and 13 Jbeta primers. Repertoires were generated with immunoSEQ multiplex PCR, while TCRdb's copy carries only in-frame clones and drops some. The profile covers some 150,000 clones, with over 80% appearing a single time and roughly 2.9% taken by the ten largest. The table lists this clone with a few counts. The CDR3 totals 13 residues. J was trimmed by 6 bases and V by 6 bases; bases with no gene match: 3. Germline V gene lookup returns CDR1 MNHEY and CDR2 SVGAGI. The sequence derives from a woman between 25 and 40 years old in good health and CMV-seronegative. The chain links TRBV6-5 to TRBJ2-2; 8 bases line up with TRBD1. The material sequenced was PBMCs. The CDR3 reads CASRTGDAGELFF. The CDR3, as DNA: TGTGCCAGCAGGACAGGGGACGCCGGGGAGCTGTTTTTT.